This T cell receptor beta chain was sequenced during a study of cytomegalovirus exposure and HLA in healthy donors. The germline gives CDR1 MNHEY, CDR2 SVGAGI. Trimming left V 6 bases short and J 5 bases short, with 13 bases between. This CDR3 contains 14 residues. A note on this clone: What it binds is not known.

This table comes from immunoSEQ multiplex PCR, and its TCRdb copy is limited to in-frame clones, with some not included. The sample comprises under 250,000 clones, roughly 90% of which are singletons, and 9.5% to 15% rests with the top ten. Study conclusions and caveats: Most TCR sequences showed up rarely, but some public TCRs showed up in many donors. In vitro data verified a few CMV-associated chains as specific for CMV antigens. The study flagged some 180 TCR beta chains as cytomegalovirus-associated.

This TCR was recovered from a man younger than 30 in good health and CMV-seropositive. The chain is built from TRBV6-5 and TRBJ1-4; D is uncertain. The specimen was PBMCs. The CDR3 coding sequence is TGTGCCAGCAGCCCTTTCGATCAGAATGAAAAACTGTTTTTT. This codes for CASSPFDQNEKLFF.